A selection of T cell receptor beta chains follows, all from one sample in a study of cytomegalovirus exposure and HLA in healthy donors. TCRdb keeps only in-frame clones here, not all; method: immunoSEQ multiplex PCR. The sample shows over 150,000 clones, around 70% of them seen only once. The material sequenced was PBMCs. The origin of the receptors is a male donor in good health and CMV-seronegative. Both conserved end residues are trimmed from each CDR3. A clone size is listed for some rows: how often the clone was seen (once, few, many), or a class if it is expanded.

cdr3_length: 15
v_call: TRBV19
clone_size: .
cdr3_aa: ASSMTRSGWDTGELF

cdr3_length: 14
v_call: TRBV28
clone_size: .
cdr3_aa: ASSLRGDRVTDTQY

cdr3_length: 12
v_call: TRBV19
clone_size: .
cdr3_aa: ASINRGVTDTQY

cdr3_length: 11
v_call: TRBV7-9
clone_size: once
cdr3_aa: ASSLGGGNEQF

cdr3_length: 11
v_call: TRBV5-1
clone_size: .
cdr3_aa: ASSLWGPDTQY

cdr3_length: 10
v_call: TRBV30
clone_size: .
cdr3_aa: AFRAGPYEQY

cdr3_length: 11
v_call: TRBV28
clone_size: .
cdr3_aa: ASGQGRNEKLF

cdr3_length: 15
v_call: TRBV19
clone_size: .
cdr3_aa: ASRTGGQMVSNQPQH

cdr3_length: 12
v_call: TRBV28
clone_size: .
cdr3_aa: ASSLRQDNSPLH

cdr3_length: 12
v_call: TRBV7-8
clone_size: .
cdr3_aa: ASSSRVEAPGYT

cdr3_length: 14
v_call: TRBV6-1
clone_size: .
cdr3_aa: ASSEALAEAYNEQF

cdr3_length: 13
v_call: TRBV6-5
clone_size: .
cdr3_aa: ASSTQGSRAGELF

cdr3_length: 11
v_call: TRBV5-1
clone_size: .
cdr3_aa: ASSLAQNYEQY

cdr3_length: 13
v_call: TRBV13
clone_size: .
cdr3_aa: ASSRLGTGGKTQY

cdr3_length: 11
v_call: TRBV30
clone_size: few
cdr3_aa: AWIGGSNYGYT

cdr3_length: 13
v_call: TRBV7-6
clone_size: .
cdr3_aa: ASSLGGFVTDTQY

cdr3_length: 12
v_call: TRBV2
clone_size: once
cdr3_aa: ASTQGGPGQPQH

cdr3_length: 12
v_call: TRBV6-1
clone_size: .
cdr3_aa: ASEYGQADQPQH

cdr3_length: 12
v_call: TRBV4-3
clone_size: .
cdr3_aa: ASSQEVSYTEAF

cdr3_length: 13
v_call: TRBV5-1
clone_size: .
cdr3_aa: ASAIRGGSYNEQF

cdr3_length: 12
v_call: TRBV4-2
clone_size: .
cdr3_aa: ASSPTGWNQPQH

cdr3_length: 12
v_call: TRBV25-1
clone_size: .
cdr3_aa: ASSWTGPTDTQY

cdr3_length: 13
v_call: TRBV14
clone_size: .
cdr3_aa: ASSQEERYQETQY

cdr3_length: 11
v_call: TRBV7-3
clone_size: .
cdr3_aa: ASSSGTSSEQY

cdr3_length: 12
v_call: TRBV30
clone_size: .
cdr3_aa: AWSVGTSNTEAF

cdr3_length: 13
v_call: TRBV5-6
clone_size: .
cdr3_aa: ASSPIGQANNEQF

cdr3_length: 13
v_call: TRBV5-5
clone_size: once
cdr3_aa: ASSLSGGSNQPQH

cdr3_length: 13
v_call: TRBV18
clone_size: .
cdr3_aa: ASSPLQGANQPQH

cdr3_length: 10
v_call: TRBV7-9
clone_size: .
cdr3_aa: SSSTRGTEAF

cdr3_length: 14
v_call: TRBV27
clone_size: .
cdr3_aa: ASSLRTGLNYNEQF

cdr3_length: 15
v_call: TRBV29-1
clone_size: .
cdr3_aa: SVLGAGGQIPTDTQY

cdr3_length: 13
v_call: TRBV28
clone_size: .
cdr3_aa: ASSFLGGEVVTQY

cdr3_length: 13
v_call: TRBV27
clone_size: few
cdr3_aa: ASSFYGTVNQPQH

cdr3_length: 16
v_call: TRBV7-9
clone_size: .
cdr3_aa: ASSQRGSGLYAYNEQF

cdr3_length: 12
v_call: TRBV9
clone_size: few
cdr3_aa: ASSAYTSGNTIY

cdr3_length: 12
v_call: TRBV10-1
clone_size: .
cdr3_aa: ASSAGTITDTQY

cdr3_length: 13
v_call: TRBV6-5
clone_size: few
cdr3_aa: ASSSQGGGNQPQH

cdr3_length: 11
v_call: TRBV7-3
clone_size: .
cdr3_aa: ASSLNWGETQY

cdr3_length: 14
v_call: TRBV7-9
clone_size: .
cdr3_aa: ASSVQTTGSGSPLH

cdr3_length: 12
v_call: TRBV28
clone_size: .
cdr3_aa: ASSSPGGFTEAF

cdr3_length: 13
v_call: TRBV6-6
clone_size: .
cdr3_aa: ASSQLAGGNNEQF

cdr3_length: 12
v_call: TRBV19
clone_size: few
cdr3_aa: ASSIQQANYGYT

cdr3_length: 13
v_call: TRBV18
clone_size: .
cdr3_aa: ASSPWGGANEKLF

cdr3_length: 11
v_call: TRBV5-6
clone_size: .
cdr3_aa: ASGGGQGVEAF

cdr3_length: 14
v_call: TRBV30
clone_size: .
cdr3_aa: AWIGYGQINTGELF

cdr3_length: 12
v_call: TRBV6-6
clone_size: .
cdr3_aa: ASSRGLWLYEQY

cdr3_length: 10
v_call: TRBV6-6
clone_size: .
cdr3_aa: ASTQGGQPQH

cdr3_length: 15
v_call: TRBV7-2
clone_size: .
cdr3_aa: ASSLGPGRGGYNEQF

cdr3_length: 14
v_call: TRBV5-1
clone_size: .
cdr3_aa: ASSLGGPGGEYGYT

cdr3_length: 13
v_call: TRBV5-1
clone_size: .
cdr3_aa: ASSLGGQGNYGYT

cdr3_length: 10
v_call: TRBV28
clone_size: .
cdr3_aa: ASSLLYYEQY

cdr3_length: 10
v_call: TRBV7-9
clone_size: few
cdr3_aa: ASSYNNNEQF